These 8 T cell receptor beta chains share one sample of origin, sequenced in a study of T cells in localized non-small cell lung cancer. Sequencing used immunoSEQ multiplex PCR; TCRdb keeps in-frame clones, though not all of them. The sample has 30,000 to 40,000 clones; roughly 90% are singletons. Here the sequenced sample was peripheral blood, taken before any cancer treatment. The receptor set was obtained from a woman between 35 and 75 years old with stage I lung adenocarcinoma.

This clone was found once. The J gene is TRBJ1-6, the V gene TRBV19; 11 positions agree with TRBD1. V gave up 9 bases and J gave up 9 bases; unmatched junction bases: 4. The CDR3 loop spans 13 amino acids. CDR1 LNHDA and CDR2 SQIVND come from the germline V gene (reference sequence). In DNA, the CDR3 is TGTGCCAGCCGGGACAGGGGGACTTCACCCCTCCACTTT. It translates to CASRDRGTSPLHF.

The rearrangement uses TRBV27 and TRBJ2-3, with D possibly being TRBD1 or TRBD2 (5 bases each). The V end lost 3 bases, the J end lost 3 bases, and 7 bases lay between the germline ends. CDR1 MNHEY and CDR2 SMNVEV come from the germline V gene (reference sequence). The CDR3 totals 13 residues. CDR3 DNA sequence: TGTGCCAGCAGTTTTGGGGGAACAGATACGCAGTATTTT. It translates to CASSFGGTDTQYF.

The V call is TRBV5-6, the J call TRBJ1-5; D remains ambiguous. Trimming pared 4 bases from V and 1 base from J, leaving 6 bases between. This CDR3 spans 13 amino acids. Germline V gives CDR1 SGHDT, CDR2 YYEEEE. CDR3 nucleotide sequence: TGTGCCAGCAGCCTGGACAGCAATCAGCCCCAGCATTTT. This gives the protein CASSLDSNQPQHF.

V gene TRBV4-3 combines with J gene TRBJ1-1; D unclear. Germline CDR1 is LGHNA and CDR2 is YSLEER. This CDR3 is built from 14 residues. The V gene lost 0 bases and the J gene lost 0 bases, with 5 bases spanning the gap. The DNA of the CDR3 is TGCGCCAGCAGCCAAGAAAGGTTGAACACTGAAGCTTTCTTT. This encodes CASSQERLNTEAFF.

This chain links TRBV6-1 with TRBJ2-2; tentatively, D is TRBD1 (8 bases). CDR3 length: 15 residues. The germline V gene has CDR1 MNHNS and CDR2 SASEGT. Trimming took 5 bases from V and 5 from J, leaving 15 bases between them. CDR3 residues: CASSPGQGGTGELFF. CDR3 DNA sequence: TGTGCCAGCAGTCCTGGACAGGGAGGGACCGGGGAGCTGTTTTTT.

The J gene is TRBJ2-5, the V gene TRBV10-1; 9 bases align to TRBD1. This CDR3 comprises 15 residues. The J segment lost 2 bases and the V segment lost 4 bases, leaving 5 bases of the junction unmatched. CDR1 and CDR2 (germline): WNHNN, SYGVQD (reference sequence). DNA of the CDR3: TGCGCCAGCAGTGGCGACAGGGGGTCGCAAGAGACCCAGTACTTC. Residues: CASSGDRGSQETQYF.

The CDR3 bases are TGTGCCAGCAGTTACCAAGGACAGGGCGGGGGCTACACCTTC. Translated: CASSYQGQGGGYTF. The rearrangement uses TRBV6-6 and TRBJ1-2; 8 nucleotides line up with TRBD1. Germline assignment: CDR1 MNHNY and CDR2 SVGAGI (reference sequence). The CDR3 is 14 residues long. The J segment lost 8 bases and the V segment lost 2 bases, leaving 7 bases of the junction unmatched.

The chain couples TRBV6-4 to TRBJ2-7; weak D call: TRBD2 (5 bases). This CDR3 has 13 residues. Germline V lookup: CDR1 MRHNA, CDR2 SNTAGT. Between the trimmed V and J ends, which lost 0 bases and 6 bases, there was a span of 9 bases. Here the CDR3 DNA reads TGTGCCAGCAGTGACTCGGAGGTTGGCGAGCAGTACTTC. This sequence encodes CASSDSEVGEQYF.